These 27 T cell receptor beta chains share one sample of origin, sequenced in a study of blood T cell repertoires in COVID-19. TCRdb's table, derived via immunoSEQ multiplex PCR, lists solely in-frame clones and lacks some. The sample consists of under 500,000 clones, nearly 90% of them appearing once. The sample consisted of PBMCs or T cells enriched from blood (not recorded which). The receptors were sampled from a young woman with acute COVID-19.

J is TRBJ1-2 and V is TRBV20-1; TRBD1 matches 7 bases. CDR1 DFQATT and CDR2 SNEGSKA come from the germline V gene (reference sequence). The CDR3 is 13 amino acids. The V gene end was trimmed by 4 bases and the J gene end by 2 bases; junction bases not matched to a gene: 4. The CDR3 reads CSATDRVNYGYTF. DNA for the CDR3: TGCAGTGCTACTGACAGGGTCAACTATGGCTACACCTTC.

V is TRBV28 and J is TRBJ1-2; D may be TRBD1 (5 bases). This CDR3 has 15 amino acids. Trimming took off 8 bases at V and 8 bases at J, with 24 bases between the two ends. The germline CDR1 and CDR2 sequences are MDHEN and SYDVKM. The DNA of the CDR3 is TGTGCCAGCGGTGAGTTGCAGGCCGGGGGAGGCGGCTACACCTTC. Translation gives CASGELQAGGGGYTF.

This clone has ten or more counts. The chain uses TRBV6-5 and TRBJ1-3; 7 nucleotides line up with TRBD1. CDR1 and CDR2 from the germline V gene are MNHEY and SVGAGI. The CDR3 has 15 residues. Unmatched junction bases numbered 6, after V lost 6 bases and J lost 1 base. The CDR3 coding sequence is TGTGCCAGCAGGGACAGGTTCTCTTCTGGAAACACCATATATTTT. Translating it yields CASRDRFSSGNTIYF.

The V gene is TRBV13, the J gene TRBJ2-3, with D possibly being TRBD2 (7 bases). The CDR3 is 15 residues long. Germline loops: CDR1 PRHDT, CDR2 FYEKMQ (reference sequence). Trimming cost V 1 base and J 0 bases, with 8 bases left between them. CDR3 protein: CASSLAGGSTDTQYF. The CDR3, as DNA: TGTGCCAGCAGCTTAGCGGGGGGCAGCACAGATACGCAGTATTTT.

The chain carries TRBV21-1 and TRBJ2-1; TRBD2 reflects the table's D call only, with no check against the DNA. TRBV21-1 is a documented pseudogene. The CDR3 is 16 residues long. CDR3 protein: CASSKVGGGRRGEQFF. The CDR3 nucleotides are TGTGCCAGCAGCAAAGTTGGGGGAGGCCGTCGAGGTGAGCAGTTCTTC.

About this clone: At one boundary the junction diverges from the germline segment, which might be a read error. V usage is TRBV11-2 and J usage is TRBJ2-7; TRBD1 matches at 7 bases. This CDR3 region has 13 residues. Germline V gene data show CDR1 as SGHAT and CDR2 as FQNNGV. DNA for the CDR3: TGTGCCAGCACCTTAGGGGGCGGCTACGAGCAGTACTTC. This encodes CASTLGGGYEQYF. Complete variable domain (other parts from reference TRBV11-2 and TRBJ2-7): EAGVAQSPRYKIIEKRQSVAFWCNPISGHATLYWYQQILGQGPKLLIQFQNNGVVDDSQLPKDRFSAERLKGVDSTLKIQPAKLEDSAVYLCASTLGGGYEQYFGPGTRLTVT.

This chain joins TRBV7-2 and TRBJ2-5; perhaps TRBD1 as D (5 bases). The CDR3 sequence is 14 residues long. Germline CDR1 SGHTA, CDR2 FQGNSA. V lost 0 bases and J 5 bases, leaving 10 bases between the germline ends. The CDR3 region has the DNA TGTGCCAGCAGCTTAGCCAGGGAAGTGGAGACCCAGTACTTC. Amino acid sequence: CASSLAREVETQYF.

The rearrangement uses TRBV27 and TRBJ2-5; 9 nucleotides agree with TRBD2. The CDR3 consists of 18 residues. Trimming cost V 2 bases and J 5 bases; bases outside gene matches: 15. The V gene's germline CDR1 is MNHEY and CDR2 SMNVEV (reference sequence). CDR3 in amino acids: CASSLRASGTMYWETQYF. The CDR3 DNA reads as TGTGCCAGCAGTTTAAGGGCTAGCGGGACAATGTACTGGGAGACCCAGTACTTC.

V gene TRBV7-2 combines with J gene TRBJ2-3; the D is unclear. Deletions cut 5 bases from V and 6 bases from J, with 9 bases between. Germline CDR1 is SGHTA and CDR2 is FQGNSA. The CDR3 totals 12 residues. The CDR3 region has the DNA TGTGCCAGCAGCCCCTGGCCGGATACGCAGTATTTT. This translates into CASSPWPDTQYF.

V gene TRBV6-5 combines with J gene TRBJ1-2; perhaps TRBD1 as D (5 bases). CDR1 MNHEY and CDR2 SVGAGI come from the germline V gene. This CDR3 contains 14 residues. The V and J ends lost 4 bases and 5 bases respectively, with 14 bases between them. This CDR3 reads CASSLGRGWYGYTF. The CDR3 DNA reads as TGTGCCAGCAGTTTAGGAAGGGGCTGGTATGGCTACACCTTC.

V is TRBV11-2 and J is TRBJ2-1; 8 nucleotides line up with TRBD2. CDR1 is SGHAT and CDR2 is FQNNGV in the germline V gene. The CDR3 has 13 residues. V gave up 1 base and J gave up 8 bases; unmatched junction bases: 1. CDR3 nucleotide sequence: TGTGCCAGCAGCTTAGGGACTAGCTATGAGCAGTTCTTC. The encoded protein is CASSLGTSYEQFF.

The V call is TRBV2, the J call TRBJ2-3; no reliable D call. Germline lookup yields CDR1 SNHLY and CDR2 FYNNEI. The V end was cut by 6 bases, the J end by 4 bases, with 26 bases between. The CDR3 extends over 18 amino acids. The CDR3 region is CASSHDSRRVLVADTQYF. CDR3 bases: TGTGCCAGCAGCCACGACTCACGACGGGTCCTTGTCGCAGATACGCAGTATTTT.

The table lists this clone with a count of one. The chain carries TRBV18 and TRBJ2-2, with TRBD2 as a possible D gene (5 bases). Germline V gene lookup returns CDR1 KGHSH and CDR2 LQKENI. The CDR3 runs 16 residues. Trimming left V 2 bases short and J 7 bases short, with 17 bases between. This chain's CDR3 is CASSPIPGTEVGELFF. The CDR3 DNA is TGTGCCAGCTCACCAATACCGGGAACAGAAGTCGGGGAGCTGTTTTTT. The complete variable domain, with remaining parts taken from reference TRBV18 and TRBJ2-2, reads NAGVMQNPRHLVRRRGQEARLRCSPMKGHSHVYWYRQLPEEGLKFMVYLQKENIIDESGMPKERFSAEFPKEGPSILRIQQVVRGDSAAYFCASSPIPGTEVGELFFGEGSRLTVL.

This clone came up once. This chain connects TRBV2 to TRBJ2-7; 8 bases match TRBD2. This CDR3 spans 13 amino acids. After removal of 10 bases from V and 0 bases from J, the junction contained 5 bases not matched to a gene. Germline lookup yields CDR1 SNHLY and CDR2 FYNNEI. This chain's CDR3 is CAIIRGGSYEQYF. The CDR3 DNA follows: TGTGCCATCATACGGGGGGGCTCCTACGAGCAGTACTTC. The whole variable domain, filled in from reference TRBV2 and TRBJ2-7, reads EPEVTQTPSHQVTQMGQEVILRCVPISNHLYFYWYRQILGQKVEFLVSFYNNEISEKSEIFDDQFSVERPDGSNFTLKIRSTKLEDSAMYFCAIIRGGSYEQYFGPGTRLTVT.

The CDR3 DNA is TGTGCCAGCAGCTTTGGGCAGGGTCCTGGAAACACCATATATTTT. Translated: CASSFGQGPGNTIYF. J is TRBJ1-3 and V is TRBV5-8, with D possibly being TRBD1 (5 bases). From germline, CDR1 is SGHTS and CDR2 YDEGEE. The CDR3 runs 15 residues. V lost 2 bases and J lost 2, with 11 bases in between. Complete variable domain (other parts from reference TRBV5-8 and TRBJ1-3): EAGVTQSPTHLIKTRGQQATLRCSPISGHTSVYWYQQALGLGLQFLLWYDEGEERNRGNFPPRFSGRQFPNYSSELNVNALELEDSALYLCASSFGQGPGNTIYFGEGSWLTVV.

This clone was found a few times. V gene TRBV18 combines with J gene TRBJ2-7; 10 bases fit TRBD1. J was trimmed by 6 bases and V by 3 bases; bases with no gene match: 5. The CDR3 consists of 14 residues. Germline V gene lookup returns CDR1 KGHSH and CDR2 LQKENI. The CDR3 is CASSPGTGVSEQYF. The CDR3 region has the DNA TGTGCCAGCTCACCCGGGACAGGGGTCTCCGAGCAGTACTTC.

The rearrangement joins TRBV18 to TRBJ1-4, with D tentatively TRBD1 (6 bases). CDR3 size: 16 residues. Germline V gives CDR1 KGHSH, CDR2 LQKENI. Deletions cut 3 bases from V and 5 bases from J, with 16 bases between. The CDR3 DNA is TGTGCCAGCTCACCCCCGTCGACAGGATTCAATGAAAAACTGTTTTTT. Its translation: CASSPPSTGFNEKLFF.

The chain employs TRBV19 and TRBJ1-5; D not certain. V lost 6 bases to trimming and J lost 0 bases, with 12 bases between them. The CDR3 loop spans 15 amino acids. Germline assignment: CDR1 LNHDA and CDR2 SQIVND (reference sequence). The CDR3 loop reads CASRIQALSNQPQHF. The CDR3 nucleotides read TGTGCCAGTAGAATTCAGGCCCTTAGCAATCAGCCCCAGCATTTT.

The DNA for the CDR3 is TGTGCCAGCAGCTTAGGGGCGGAGGGCTACAATGAGCAGTTCTTC. Amino acid sequence: CASSLGAEGYNEQFF. The V and J genes are TRBV7-2 and TRBJ2-1; D is possibly TRBD2 (6 bases). Between the trimmed V and J ends, which lost 1 base and 3 bases, there was a span of 10 bases. The CDR3 runs 15 residues. Germline V gene sequence: CDR1 SGHTA, CDR2 FQGNSA.

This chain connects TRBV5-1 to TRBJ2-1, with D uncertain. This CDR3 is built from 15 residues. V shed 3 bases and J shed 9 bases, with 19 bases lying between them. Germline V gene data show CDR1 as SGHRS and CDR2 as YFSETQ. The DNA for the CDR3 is TGCGCCAGCAGCTCCCCTAGTTCGAATACGGGTGAGCAGTTCTTC. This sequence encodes CASSSPSSNTGEQFF.

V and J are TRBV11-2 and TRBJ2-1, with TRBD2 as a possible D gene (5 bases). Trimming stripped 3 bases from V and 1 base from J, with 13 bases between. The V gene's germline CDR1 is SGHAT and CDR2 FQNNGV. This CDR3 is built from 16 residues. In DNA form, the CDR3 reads TGTGCCAGCAGCTTCGACGGACTTGCTTCCTACAATGAGCAGTTCTTC. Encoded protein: CASSFDGLASYNEQFF.

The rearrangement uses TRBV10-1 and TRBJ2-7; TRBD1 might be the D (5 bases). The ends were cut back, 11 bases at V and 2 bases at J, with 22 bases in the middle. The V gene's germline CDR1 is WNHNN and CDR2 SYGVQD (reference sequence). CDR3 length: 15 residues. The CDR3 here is CAVDTPCTNTYEQYF. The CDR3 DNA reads TGCGCCGTGGACACCCCGTGTACCAATACCTACGAGCAGTACTTC.

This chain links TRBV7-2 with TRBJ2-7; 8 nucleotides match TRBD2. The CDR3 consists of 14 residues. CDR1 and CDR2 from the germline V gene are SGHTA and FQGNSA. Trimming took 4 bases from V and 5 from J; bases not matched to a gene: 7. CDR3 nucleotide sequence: TGTGCCAGCAGCTATCGGGAGGGCCCAAACGAGCAGTACTTC. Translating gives CASSYREGPNEQYF. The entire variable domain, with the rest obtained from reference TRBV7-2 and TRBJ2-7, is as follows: GAGVSQSPSNKVTEKGKDVELRCDPISGHTALYWYRQSLGQGLEFLIYFQGNSAPDKSGLPSDRFSAERTGGSVSTLTIQRTQQEDSAVYLCASSYREGPNEQYFGPGTRLTVT.

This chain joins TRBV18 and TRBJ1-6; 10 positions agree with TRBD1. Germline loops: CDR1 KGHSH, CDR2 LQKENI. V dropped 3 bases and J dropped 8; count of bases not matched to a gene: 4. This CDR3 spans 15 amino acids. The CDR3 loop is CASSPGQGGHSPLHF. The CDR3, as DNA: TGTGCCAGCTCACCTGGACAGGGGGGACATTCACCCCTCCACTTT.

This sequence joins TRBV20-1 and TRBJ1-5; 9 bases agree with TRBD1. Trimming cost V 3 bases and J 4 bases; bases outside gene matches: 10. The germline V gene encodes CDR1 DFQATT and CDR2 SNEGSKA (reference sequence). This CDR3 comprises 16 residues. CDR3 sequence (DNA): TGCAGTGCTAGTGGGGAGAGGACAGGGGTGAATCAGCCCCAGCATTTT. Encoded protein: CSASGERTGVNQPQHF.

The CDR3 DNA is TGTGCTAGTGGTACGGGGACTAGCGGGAGGGCCAGCACCGGGGAGCTGTTTTTT. This sequence encodes CASGTGTSGRASTGELFF. The rearrangement uses TRBV12-5 and TRBJ2-2; TRBD2 aligns across 16 bases. Germline assignment: CDR1 LGHNT and CDR2 FRNRAP. Unmatched junction bases numbered 7, after V lost 5 bases and J lost 4 bases. There are 18 residues in the CDR3.

The CDR3 coding sequence is TGTGCCAGCAGTCGACAGGGAAGAAACGCGGGCAATGGTGAAAAACTGTTTTTT. Residues: CASSRQGRNAGNGEKLFF. The chain joins TRBV7-3 to TRBJ1-4; 7 nucleotides match TRBD1. The CDR3 spans 18 residues. V lost 6 bases and J lost 7; bases outside the gene matches: 20. Looked up from germline, CDR1 is SGHTA and CDR2 is FQGTGA.